This is a list of T cell receptor beta chains from one sample in a study of blood T cell repertoires in COVID-19. TCRdb keeps only in-frame clones here, not all; method: immunoSEQ multiplex PCR. The table shows tens of thousands of clones, with roughly 90% occurring only once. The sequenced sample consisted of peripheral blood. The receptor set was obtained from a woman aged 80 or over with acute or convalescent COVID-19. CDR3s include the opening cysteine and the closing phenylalanine or tryptophan. D genes are given only for firm matches. Clone size, where shown, is once, few, many, or a class for clones that have expanded.

>TRBV19|NA|NA|TRBJ2-1
TGTGCCAGTAGTGCCGCGGTCTACAATGAGCAGTTCTTC
CASSAAVYNEQFF
>TRBV11-2|NA|TRBD1|TRBJ1-2
TGTGCCAGCAGCAGGGACAGGGGGTCCTATGGCTACACCTTC
CASSRDRGSYGYTF
>TRBV5-1|NA|TRBD1|TRBJ1-1
TGCGCCAGCAGCCCGTCCTCAGGGGGTCTGAACACTGAAGCTTTCTTT
CASSPSSGGLNTEAFF
>TRBV5-1|once|NA|TRBJ2-2
TGCGCCAGCAGCTTGGTCGGGGAGAACACCGGGGAGCTGTTTTTT
CASSLVGENTGELFF
>TRBV18|once|NA|TRBJ2-3
TGTGCCAGCTCACCACTGTTACCTAGCGCGACGTTCGGTGGACCAGATACGCAGTATTTT
CASSPLLPSATFGGPDTQYF
>TRBV4-1|NA|NA|TRBJ1-2
TGCGCCAGCAGCCATGAAGGACAGACTAACTATGGCTACACCTTC
CASSHEGQTNYGYTF
>TRBV27|NA|NA|TRBJ1-1
TGTGCCAGCAGTCACAAGACAGGGAACACTGAAGCTTTCTTT
CASSHKTGNTEAFF
>TRBV2|NA|NA|TRBJ1-1
TGTGCCAGCAGTGGGGAGACAGGGAACACTGAAGCTTTCTTT
CASSGETGNTEAFF
>TRBV7-3|NA|TRBD1|TRBJ2-7
TGTGCCAGCAGCCCGGGACAGGGTGGCAGCGAGCAGTACTTC
CASSPGQGGSEQYF
>TRBV24-1|NA|TRBD1|TRBJ1-5
TGTGCCACCAGTGGACAGGGGTACAATCAGCCCCAGCATTTT
CATSGQGYNQPQHF
>TRBV5-1|NA|NA|TRBJ2-5
TGCGCCAGCTTTCCCGGCGCAGGGGAGAAGACCCAGTACTTC
CASFPGAGEKTQYF
>TRBV12-3/TRBV12-4|NA|NA|TRBJ2-1
TGTGCCAGCAGACAATCGTTGGATGAGCAGTTCTTC
CASRQSLDEQFF
>TRBV30|NA|NA|TRBJ1-1
TGTGCCTGGACCCCTCTAGACAGGAACACTGAAGCTTTCTTT
CAWTPLDRNTEAFF
>TRBV18|NA|TRBD2|TRBJ2-1
TGTGCCAGCTCGGGGACTAGCGGCTCCTACAATGAGCAGTTCTTC
CASSGTSGSYNEQFF
>TRBV11-1|once|TRBD2|TRBJ2-1
TGTGCCAGCAGCCCCGGACTAGCGGGAGGGTACAATGAGCAGTTCTTC
CASSPGLAGGYNEQFF
>TRBV2|once|TRBD1|TRBJ1-4
TGTGCCAGCAGCCCCGGGACAGGGGGAACTAATGAAAAACTGTTTTTT
CASSPGTGGTNEKLFF
>TRBV3-1/TRBV3-2|NA|TRBD2|TRBJ2-5
TGTGCCAGCAGCCAAGATAGGGCTAGCGGGAGGGCCAGGGGTACCCAGTACTTC
CASSQDRASGRARGTQYF
>TRBV5-1|NA|TRBD1|TRBJ2-7
TGCGCCAGCAGCTTGACAGGACAGGGCAGAGGTTACGAGCAGTACTTC
CASSLTGQGRGYEQYF
>TRBV9|NA|TRBD2|TRBJ2-5
TGTGCCAGCAGCCCGGGGACTAGCGGGAGAACGAAGACCCAGTACTTC
CASSPGTSGRTKTQYF
>TRBV6-5|NA|TRBD2|TRBJ2-2
TGTGCCAGCAGTTGGACGGGAGGGGTTATTGGGGAGCTGTTTTTT
CASSWTGGVIGELFF
>TRBV10-3|NA|NA|TRBJ1-6
TGTGCCATCAGCGGGGGGGTTTCACCCCTCCACTTT
CAISGGVSPLHF
>TRBV4-1|NA|TRBD1|TRBJ2-2
TGCGCCAGCAGCCGACCAAGGACAGGGAACACCGGGGAGCTGTTTTTT
CASSRPRTGNTGELFF
>TRBV18|NA|TRBD1|TRBJ1-2
TGTGCCAGCTCGCCTGACAGGGCTGGCTATGGCTACACCTTC
CASSPDRAGYGYTF
>TRBV18|few|NA|TRBJ1-5
TGTGCCAGCTCACCACCGAACAGCGGAGGTTATAGCAATCAGCCCCAGCATTTT
CASSPPNSGGYSNQPQHF
>TRBV5-5|NA|NA|TRBJ1-2
TGTGCCAGCAGCCGGACAGAAGAAATCTATGGCTACACCTTC
CASSRTEEIYGYTF
>TRBV5-1|NA|NA|TRBJ2-2
TGCGCCAGCAGCCCCGAGGGGGACGCCCGGGAGCTGTTTTTT
CASSPEGDARELFF
>TRBV21-1|NA|NA|TRBJ2-7
TGTGCCAGCAGCAAAAGGGGGCAGGGGTCCTACGAGCAGTACTTC
CASSKRGQGSYEQYF
>TRBV19|NA|TRBD1|TRBJ2-5
TGTGCCAGTAGGGAGACAGGGGTAAACGTTGAGACCCAGTACTTC
CASRETGVNVETQYF
>TRBV5-6|NA|NA|TRBJ2-1
TGTGCCAGCCTAAGGCCGGGACAATCAAGCTCCTACAATGAGCAGTTCTTC
CASLRPGQSSSYNEQFF
>TRBV30|NA|TRBD1|TRBJ1-6
TGTGCCTGGAGTGTAAGTGGGACAGGGAATTCACCCCTCCACTTT
CAWSVSGTGNSPLHF
>TRBV2|NA|NA|TRBJ1-2
TGTGCCAGCAGTTCACGGAGGACAGCTAACTATGGCTACACCTTC
CASSSRRTANYGYTF
>TRBV7-6|once|TRBD2|TRBJ2-2
TGTGCCAGCACCCACGGCAGCGGGAGAGGCACCGGGGAGCTGTTTTTT
CASTHGSGRGTGELFF
>TRBV3-1/TRBV3-2|once|NA|TRBJ1-2
TGTGCCAGCAGCCCCAATAATAACCAGGGGGGCTACACCTTC
CASSPNNNQGGYTF
>TRBV11-2|NA|NA|TRBJ2-1
TGTGCCAGCAGTTTAGGACAGTCCAATGAGCAGTTCTTC
CASSLGQSNEQFF
>TRBV9|NA|TRBD1|TRBJ1-2
TGTGCCAGCAGCGTAGCTTTAGACAGGGACTATGGCTACACCTTC
CASSVALDRDYGYTF
>TRBV30|NA|NA|TRBJ1-1
TGTGCCTGGAGTTTATCGGGAACTGAAGCTTTCTTT
CAWSLSGTEAFF
>TRBV5-1|once|TRBD1|TRBJ1-1
TGCGCCAGCAGCTTGGAGGGACAGGGTTACACTGAAGCTTTCTTT
CASSLEGQGYTEAFF
>TRBV19|NA|NA|TRBJ1-1
TGTGCCAGTAGTATACAGGGGAACACTGAAGCTTTCTTT
CASSIQGNTEAFF
>TRBV2|NA|TRBD2|TRBJ2-2
TGTGCCAGCAGTAAAAGCGGGAGTCCCACCGGGGAGCTGTTTTTT
CASSKSGSPTGELFF
>TRBV5-1|few|TRBD1|TRBJ2-7
TGCGCCAGCAGCTCGACAGGGGGGACCTACGAGCAGTACTTC
CASSSTGGTYEQYF
>TRBV5-1|NA|TRBD2|TRBJ2-1
TGCGCCAGCAGTGTAACGGGACTAGACAAAAATGAGCAGTTCTTC
CASSVTGLDKNEQFF
>TRBV7-9|NA|TRBD2|TRBJ2-1
TGTGCCAGCAGCTTCCTTCCGGGACTAGCGGGAGGGAGAGATGAGCAGTTCTTC
CASSFLPGLAGGRDEQFF
>TRBV5-1|NA|NA|TRBJ1-3
TGCGCCAGCAGCTTGGAGACAGGCCGTGGAAACACCATATATTTT
CASSLETGRGNTIYF